The 15 T cell receptor beta chains below come from one sample, sequenced in a study of T cell responses to AZD1222 COVID-19 vaccine. TCRdb's table, derived via immunoSEQ multiplex PCR, lists solely in-frame clones and lacks some. Counted here are roughly 43,000 clones, around 77% occurring once; the ten biggest clones make up roughly 20%. Sequencing used peripheral blood, obtained 28 days after the second dose of the MenACWY control vaccine. The receptor set was obtained from an adult who received the MenACWY meningococcal vaccine as a control.

The V call is TRBV20-1, the J call TRBJ1-1, with D perhaps TRBD1 (5 bases). The CDR3 extends over 11 amino acids. V was pared by 8 bases and J by 0 bases, with 7 bases between. Germline lookup yields CDR1 DFQATT and CDR2 SNEGSKA (reference sequence). The CDR3 DNA follows: TGCAGTATGGGACTGAACACTGAAGCTTTCTTT. Its protein product is CSMGLNTEAFF.

The chain employs TRBV7-9 and TRBJ2-3; D might be TRBD1 (6 bases). There are 15 residues in the CDR3. Trimming pared 11 bases from V and 1 base from J, leaving 19 bases between. Germline values: CDR1 SEHNR, CDR2 FQNEAQ (reference sequence). In DNA, the CDR3 is TGTGCCCCTCACCCTTCGGGACAACGCACAGATACGCAGTATTTT. This sequence encodes CAPHPSGQRTDTQYF.

The rearrangement links TRBV7-8 to TRBJ1-1; D is uncertain. The CDR3 extends over 12 amino acids. CDR1 SGHVS and CDR2 FQNEAQ come from the germline V gene. Trimming pared 5 bases from V and 4 bases from J, leaving 8 bases between. The CDR3 spells CASSRKGTEAFF. The CDR3 nucleotides are TGTGCCAGCAGCCGGAAGGGCACTGAAGCTTTCTTT.

This chain uses TRBV7-7 with TRBJ2-5; 9 bases line up with TRBD1. The junction had 5 bases not matched to a gene; V was cut back by 4 bases and J by 2 bases. Per germline, CDR1 SSHAT and CDR2 FNYEAQ (reference sequence). This CDR3 has 15 amino acids. The CDR3 coding sequence is TGTGCCAGCAGCTCAGTCGGGACAGGGCAAGAGACCCAGTACTTC. Translating gives CASSSVGTGQETQYF.

The chain recombines TRBV19 with TRBJ1-1; D is ambiguous. The germline V and J ends were trimmed by 5 bases and 3 bases, with 13 bases remaining between them. CDR1 and CDR2 (germline): LNHDA, SQIVND (reference sequence). This CDR3 is 14 amino acids long. The CDR3 bases are TGTGCCAGTAGTCTCCGCCTAGGGTACACTGAAGCTTTCTTT. This gives the protein CASSLRLGYTEAFF.

The rearrangement links TRBV6-5 to TRBJ1-5, with D unresolved. The germline CDR1 and CDR2 sequences are MNHEY and SVGAGI. This CDR3 contains 13 residues. The V gene lost 6 bases and the J gene lost 0 bases, with 6 bases spanning the gap. The CDR3 protein is CASRLYSNQPQHF. CDR3 nucleotides: TGTGCCAGCAGACTATATAGCAATCAGCCCCAGCATTTT.

This chain connects TRBV30 to TRBJ1-2; tentative D call: TRBD1 (6 bases). This CDR3 is built from 11 residues. The V end lost 6 bases, the J end lost 7 bases, and 12 bases lay between the germline ends. Germline CDR1 reads GTSNPN; CDR2 reads SVGIG (reference sequence). The CDR3 reads CACFPDSGYTF. CDR3 DNA: TGTGCCTGCTTCCCGGACAGTGGCTACACCTTC.

This chain uses TRBV7-9 with TRBJ1-3; D is ambiguous. Trimming took off 5 bases at V and 4 bases at J, with 6 bases between the two ends. This CDR3 spans 12 amino acids. Germline-derived CDR1 and CDR2 are SEHNR and FQNEAQ (reference sequence). The CDR3 DNA follows: TGTGCCAGCAGCGACGTCGGAAACACCATATATTTT. This gives the protein CASSDVGNTIYF. Complete variable domain (other parts from reference TRBV7-9 and TRBJ1-3): DTGVSQNPRHKITKRGQNVTFRCDPISEHNRLYWYRQTLGQGPEFLTYFQNEAQLEKSRLLSDRFSAERPKGSFSTLEIQRTEQGDSAMYLCASSDVGNTIYFGEGSWLTVV.

The V call is TRBV6-5, the J call TRBJ2-3; 9 bases match TRBD2. Germline V gene data show CDR1 as MNHEY and CDR2 as SVGAGI. The CDR3 is 13 residues long. Trimming cost V 6 bases and J 6 bases; bases outside gene matches: 4. The CDR3 spells CASRPGTSDTQYF. CDR3 in DNA: TGTGCCAGCAGGCCAGGGACTAGCGATACGCAGTATTTT.

The gene calls are TRBV11-3 and TRBJ2-7; either TRBD1 or TRBD2 may fit D (6 bases each). The ends were cut back, 2 bases at V and 4 bases at J, with 15 bases in the middle. CDR3 length: 15 residues. The germline V gene encodes CDR1 SGHNT and CDR2 YENEEA. The CDR3 DNA reads as TGTGCCAGCAGCTTATGGAGTCCGGGGGCTTACGAGCAGTACGTC. This sequence encodes CASSLWSPGAYEQYV.

This chain joins TRBV19 and TRBJ1-1; D possibly corresponds to TRBD1 (5 bases). The CDR3 is made up of 15 amino acids. V gave up 2 bases and J gave up 1 base, with 11 bases separating them. Germline CDR1 LNHDA, CDR2 SQIVND (reference sequence). CDR3 sequence (DNA): TGTGCCAGTAGTATATTTGGGGGTGCGAACACTGAAGCTTTCTTT. It specifies CASSIFGGANTEAFF.

V is TRBV19 and J is TRBJ1-5; D gene unclear. V gave up 1 base and J gave up 10 bases, with 11 bases separating them. CDR1 and CDR2 (germline): LNHDA, SQIVND (reference sequence). This CDR3 has 13 residues. Written as DNA, the CDR3 is TGTGCCAGTAGTATAGGAGGCCGAATCCCCCAGCATTTT. Translating gives CASSIGGRIPQHF.

This chain joins TRBV5-3 and TRBJ2-3, with TRBD1 identical over 8 bases. TRBV5-3 is known as an ORF, though its function is uncertain. The trim removed 4 bases at V and 11 bases at J, leaving 18 bases unmatched. The length of the CDR3 is 16 residues. CDR3 loop: CARSQLGQGPTLEQYF. The CDR3 region has the DNA TGTGCCAGAAGCCAATTAGGACAGGGCCCCACATTAGAGCAGTATTTT.

The chain has TRBV19 and TRBJ1-2; TRBD1 agrees at 10 bases. Germline assignment: CDR1 LNHDA and CDR2 SQIVND (reference sequence). The CDR3 extends over 15 amino acids. V lost 1 base and J lost 4; bases outside the gene matches: 3. Here the CDR3 DNA reads TGTGCCAGTAGTATAGGAGGACAGGGGGTCTATGGCTACACCTTC. Encoded protein: CASSIGGQGVYGYTF.

The chain combines TRBV24-1 with TRBJ2-5; the match to TRBD1 covers 11 bases. Germline assignment: CDR1 KGHDR and CDR2 SFDVKD. V gave up 5 bases and J gave up 3 bases; unmatched junction bases: 4. The CDR3 loop spans 15 amino acids. The DNA of the CDR3 is TGTGCCACCAGTGGGGGACAGGGGGGCGAAGAGACCCAGTACTTC. It codes for CATSGGQGGEETQYF.